This record concerns one T cell receptor beta chain sequence. Under the authors' procedure: The assay estimated nucleated cells by amplifying reference gene primers. Method: immunoSEQ multiplex PCR; TCRdb's copy keeps in-frame clones and lacks some. From that table come the V and J calls and clone size; the DNA was used to work out D and trimming. This table holds around 97,000 clones, roughly 90% found once. The V gene's germline CDR1 is MNHNS and CDR2 SASEGT. The CDR3 is 14 residues long. Deletions cut 1 base from V and 6 bases from J, with 12 bases between. This sample was taken from a study of blood T cell repertoires in COVID-19. In the study overall: Some COVID-19 samples were acute and others convalescent; all came from the United States, Italy and Spain.

The V gene is TRBV6-1, the J gene TRBJ1-1, with unresolved D. Sequenced sample: peripheral blood. The clonotype comes from a woman older than 75 in a cohort sampled during active COVID-19. The CDR3 sequence: CASSEGAGIAEAFF. CDR3 DNA: TGTGCCAGCAGTGAAGGCGCGGGAATCGCTGAAGCTTTCTTT.